These 17 T cell receptor beta chains came from one sample sequenced in a study of vaccination and CD4 T cells after COVID-19 (dated 2022 in TCRdb). Antigens for these TCRs are unknown. The receptor library was made with PCR. Data came from an Illumina iSeq 100. DNA from cultured CD4+ T cells underwent TCR sequencing with the Oncomine TCR Beta short-read assay at the Johns Hopkins FTIC core. TCRdb trimmed public reads at Q25 via fastp, called clones via MiXCR and kept in-frame beta chains. All rows with the same CDR3 protein become a single entry with the most common DNA and genes. This sample gives several thousand distinct CDR3 sequences in total; roughly 50% of them show up just once. The top ten clonotypes cover approximately 24% of the sample. This specimen's treatment or condition label, interpreted: approximately 9-day PBMC culture with coronavirus spike peptide pools or control peptides (ViraFEST assay).

Sequencing was performed on CD4+ T cells from blood, cultured in vitro. The receptors derive from a human donor who had recovered from COVID-19.

This chain links TRBV24-1 with TRBJ2-2; no definite D call. CDR3 size: 11 residues. The germline V gene encodes CDR1 KGHDR and CDR2 SFDVKD. V lost 8 bases and J lost 5, with 5 bases in between. The CDR3 protein is CATMGTGELFF. The CDR3 nucleotides are TGTGCCACCATGGGAACCGGGGAGCTGTTTTTT.

A few counts support this clonotype. V is TRBV6-5 and J is TRBJ2-5; D is undetermined. The CDR3 extends over 14 amino acids. The V gene lost 4 bases and the J gene lost 0 bases, with 9 bases spanning the gap. Germline V lookup: CDR1 MNHEY, CDR2 SVGAGI. The CDR3: CASSSDSNQETQYF. The CDR3 DNA reads as TGTGCCAGCAGTTCCGATTCCAACCAAGAGACCCAGTACTTC.

V is TRBV14 and J is TRBJ2-5; 7 bases match TRBD2. Germline V lookup: CDR1 SGHDN, CDR2 FVKESK. This CDR3 contains 15 residues. Trimming at V came to 3 bases and at J to 5 bases, leaving 9 bases not matched to a gene. The CDR3 DNA reads as TGTGCCAGCAGCCAGCTTGGGGAGGGTTCGGAGACCCAGTACTTC. Protein sequence: CASSQLGEGSETQYF.

The V call is TRBV7-3, the J call TRBJ2-5, with 7 positions matching TRBD1. Trimming took 3 bases from V and 4 from J; bases not matched to a gene: 8. Germline assignment: CDR1 SGHTA and CDR2 FQGTGA. CDR3 length equals 15 residues. This CDR3 reads CASSLFRGRSETQYF. DNA for the CDR3: TGTGCCAGCAGCTTGTTTAGGGGGCGGTCAGAGACCCAGTACTTC.

The rearrangement links TRBV19 to TRBJ1-6; D gene ambiguous. Germline V gives CDR1 LNHDA, CDR2 SQIVND (reference sequence). The CDR3 consists of 17 residues. V was trimmed by 9 bases and J by 0 bases, leaving 18 bases between them. The CDR3 sequence is CASGGPQTSSYNSPLHF. CDR3 bases: TGTGCCAGCGGAGGGCCCCAAACGAGCTCCTATAATTCACCCCTCCACTTT.

The V call is TRBV7-8, the J call TRBJ1-2; D gene ambiguous. The V and J ends lost 0 bases and 3 bases respectively, with 2 bases between them. This CDR3 contains 12 residues. CDR1 and CDR2 (germline): SGHVS, FQNEAQ. The CDR3 loop reads CASSLAYYGYTF. The CDR3, as DNA: TGTGCCAGCAGCTTAGCTTACTATGGCTACACCTTC. Full variable domain (missing parts from reference TRBV7-8 and TRBJ1-2): GAGVSQSPRYKVAKRGQDVALRCDPISGHVSLFWYQQALGQGPEFLTYFQNEAQLDKSGLPSDRFFAERPEGSVSTLKIQRTQQEDSAVYLCASSLAYYGYTFGSGTRLTVV.

V is TRBV29-1 and J is TRBJ2-7, with 7 positions matching TRBD2. From germline, CDR1 is SQVTM and CDR2 ANQGSEA. The CDR3 is made up of 12 amino acids. CDR3 loop: CNAGEKSYEQYF. Here the CDR3 DNA reads TGCAACGCGGGGGAGAAGTCCTACGAGCAGTACTTC.

This chain links TRBV19 with TRBJ1-2, with D maybe TRBD1 (5 bases). Trimming left V 9 bases short and J 6 bases short, with 17 bases between. The CDR3 has 13 amino acids. Per germline, CDR1 LNHDA and CDR2 SQIVND (reference sequence). The CDR3: CASRRGLRDGYTF. As DNA, the CDR3 is TGTGCCAGCAGGCGGGGCCTGAGGGATGGCTACACCTTC.

This clonotype came up a few times. The chain carries TRBV21-1 and TRBJ2-7; TRBD2, the D gene given by the table, was not confirmed from the DNA. TRBV21-1 represents a pseudogene. CDR3 length: 14 amino acids. CDR3 sequence reads: CASSKGLAAYEQYF. The CDR3 nucleotides are TGTGCCAGCAGCAAGGGACTAGCGGCTTACGAGCAGTACTTC.

This CDR3 reads CASSSYSGAGPYEQYF. The CDR3 coding sequence is TGTGCCAGCAGCTCATACTCCGGGGCGGGGCCCTACGAGCAGTACTTC. The chain carries TRBV11-2 and TRBJ2-7; D perhaps matches TRBD2 (6 bases). Germline values: CDR1 SGHAT, CDR2 FQNNGV. The CDR3 length is 16 residues. V gave up 4 bases and J gave up 2 bases, with 18 bases separating them.

This clonotype was seen a handful of times. The chain has TRBV11-3 and TRBJ2-1; perhaps TRBD2 as D (5 bases). CDR3 size: 16 residues. V was clipped by 1 base and J by 10 bases, with 20 bases between them. Germline-derived CDR1 and CDR2 are SGHNT and YENEEA. CDR3 coding DNA: TGTGCCAGCAGCTTAGCGGATCGAGTGGCAGGCGGGGAGCAGTTCTTC. This sequence encodes CASSLADRVAGGEQFF.

This clonotype was seen once. This chain connects TRBV7-9 to TRBJ2-5; perhaps TRBD2 as D (6 bases). V was cut by 2 bases and J by 4 bases, with 14 bases left in between. Germline CDR1 and CDR2: SEHNR and FQNEAQ (reference sequence). This CDR3 spans 15 amino acids. Written as DNA, the CDR3 is TGTGCCAGCAGCTTACGGGAGAGGCATCTAGAGACCCAGTACTTC. This encodes CASSLRERHLETQYF.

The CDR3 coding sequence is TGCAGTGCGCGGGTGACAGGGGGGAACACTGAAGCTTTCTTT. Protein product: CSARVTGGNTEAFF. The genes are TRBV20-1 and TRBJ1-1, with TRBD1 matching 9 bases. The junction had 6 bases not matched to a gene; V was cut back by 6 bases and J by 1 base. The CDR3 spans 14 residues. Germline CDR1 and CDR2: DFQATT and SNEGSKA (reference sequence).

This clonotype appeared a single time. The chain joins TRBV5-4 to TRBJ2-7; 7 bases map to TRBD1. Germline-derived CDR1 and CDR2 are SGHNT and YYREEE (reference sequence). This CDR3 spans 14 amino acids. The junction had 6 bases not matched to a gene; V was cut back by 3 bases and J by 3 bases. CDR3 sequence: CASSSPGQRYEQYF. In DNA form, the CDR3 reads TGTGCCAGCAGCTCCCCGGGACAGCGCTACGAGCAGTACTTC.

The chain uses TRBV7-2 and TRBJ1-5; D unclear. Germline V gives CDR1 SGHTA, CDR2 FQGNSA. V gave up 1 base and J gave up 9 bases, with 10 bases separating them. CDR3 length: 13 amino acids. In nucleotides, the CDR3 is TGTGCCAGCAGCTTAGGCACGGGTTCGCCCCAGCATTTT. This codes for CASSLGTGSPQHF.

This clonotype was counted between two and nine times. V gene TRBV6-1 combines with J gene TRBJ1-2; 8 nucleotides match TRBD1. The CDR3 has 14 amino acids. V was clipped by 6 bases and J by 3 bases; unmatched bases: 6. Germline loops: CDR1 MNHNS, CDR2 SASEGT. CDR3 in amino acids: CASRGQAAHYGYTF. Here the CDR3 DNA reads TGTGCCAGCAGGGGACAGGCGGCACACTATGGCTACACCTTC.

This clonotype has just a few counts. The chain combines TRBV15 with TRBJ2-7; perhaps TRBD2 as D (6 bases). The V gene's germline CDR1 is LNHNV and CDR2 YYDKDF (reference sequence). V lost 1 base to trimming and J lost 4 bases, with 38 bases between them. The CDR3 is 23 residues long. DNA for the CDR3: TGTGCCACCAGCAGAGGGTTAATGGAGGGTGCAGGCCCAGGGTGGGTGAAGGGGTACGAGCAGTACTTC. Its translation: CATSRGLMEGAGPGWVKGYEQYF.